A single sample is the source of the 30 T cell receptor beta chains below, sequenced in a study of blood T cell repertoires in COVID-19. Sequencing used immunoSEQ multiplex PCR; TCRdb keeps in-frame clones, though not all of them. This sample has roughly 74,000 clones, with more than 85% found just once. The source material was PBMCs or T cells enriched from blood (not recorded which). Receptors originate from a woman aged 45-60 years with acute COVID-19.

The DNA for the CDR3 is TGTGCCAGCAGCTTATTAGCGTATGGGGCCAACGTCCTGACTTTC. This encodes CASSLLAYGANVLTF. The gene calls are TRBV7-9 and TRBJ2-6; perhaps TRBD2 as D (5 bases). Per germline, CDR1 SEHNR and CDR2 FQNEAQ (reference sequence). Trimming took off 2 bases at V and 3 bases at J, with 8 bases between the two ends. CDR3 length equals 15 residues.

J is TRBJ2-7 and V is TRBV11-3; D might be TRBD2 (6 bases). The V end was cut by 6 bases, the J end by 3 bases, with 9 bases between. Germline CDR1 SGHNT, CDR2 YENEEA. The CDR3 totals 12 residues. CDR3 protein: CASSPGGYEQYF. The CDR3 region has the DNA TGTGCCAGCAGTCCCGGGGGCTACGAGCAGTACTTC.

The rearrangement uses TRBV29-1 and TRBJ2-2; a weak D match, TRBD1 (5 bases). CDR3 size: 12 residues. V was shortened by 6 bases and J by 4 bases, with 9 bases between the two germline ends. Germline lookup yields CDR1 SQVTM and CDR2 ANQGSEA. DNA of the CDR3: TGCAGCGTAGGCGACAGCACCGGGGAGCTGTTTTTT. It encodes CSVGDSTGELFF.

The chain couples TRBV27 to TRBJ2-7; D may be TRBD2 (7 bases). Deletions cut 6 bases from V and 2 bases from J, with 14 bases between. The CDR3 has 14 amino acids. Germline-derived CDR1 and CDR2 are MNHEY and SMNVEV (reference sequence). CDR3 DNA sequence: TGTGCCAGCAGCTTCGACGGGGGGCCCTACGAGCAGTACTTC. This encodes CASSFDGGPYEQYF.

The chain employs TRBV5-1 and TRBJ2-3, with TRBD1 as a possible D gene (6 bases). Trimming removed 0 bases from V and 4 bases from J, with 12 bases in between. Germline CDR1 SGHRS, CDR2 YFSETQ. The CDR3 is made up of 15 amino acids. The chain's CDR3 is CASSLDRAVPDTQYF. The CDR3 DNA sequence: TGCGCCAGCAGCTTGGACAGGGCGGTCCCAGATACGCAGTATTTT.

The chain recombines TRBV25-1 with TRBJ2-5; D is undetermined. The CDR3 loop spans 13 amino acids. The V end lost 3 bases, the J end lost 2 bases, and 7 bases lay between the germline ends. CDR1 and CDR2 from the germline V gene are MGHDK and SYGVNS. The chain's CDR3 is CASSEEFQETQYF. The CDR3 DNA reads as TGTGCCAGCAGTGAGGAGTTTCAAGAGACCCAGTACTTC.

The CDR3 is CATSDGVLNTEAFF. CDR3 nucleotides: TGTGCCACCAGTGACGGGGTATTGAACACTGAAGCTTTCTTT. V and J are TRBV24-1 and TRBJ1-1; D is undetermined. CDR1 and CDR2 from the germline V gene are KGHDR and SFDVKD. This CDR3 contains 14 residues. Trimming left V 4 bases short and J 0 bases short, with 8 bases between.

The chain links TRBV2 to TRBJ2-5, with D unclear. The V gene's germline CDR1 is SNHLY and CDR2 FYNNEI. CDR3 size: 15 residues. The V and J ends lost 1 base and 3 bases respectively, with 12 bases between them. The CDR3 DNA follows: TGTGCCAGCAGTGAAGACGGTACTAATAAAGAGACCCAGTACTTC. It translates to CASSEDGTNKETQYF.

V is TRBV5-1 and J is TRBJ2-7, with D perhaps matching TRBD2 (5 bases). The CDR3 has 13 residues. The germline V gene has CDR1 SGHRS and CDR2 YFSETQ. Trimming removed 3 bases from V and 4 bases from J, with 11 bases in between. The CDR3, as DNA: TGCGCCAGCAGCTCGAGGACGGGGTACGAGCAGTACTTC. Its translation: CASSSRTGYEQYF.

This chain uses TRBV14 with TRBJ2-5; possibly TRBD1 for D (5 bases). Trimming cost V 1 base and J 2 bases, with 11 bases left between them. Germline V gene data show CDR1 as SGHDN and CDR2 as FVKESK. This CDR3 region has 15 residues. The DNA for the CDR3 is TGTGCCAGCAGCCAAGGACGACAGATTCAAGAGACCCAGTACTTC. The encoded protein is CASSQGRQIQETQYF.

V and J are TRBV3-1 (or the pseudogene TRBV3-2) and TRBJ2-3; D remains ambiguous. V gave up 1 base and J gave up 6 bases, with 5 bases separating them. The V gene's germline CDR1 is LGHDT and CDR2 YNNKEL (reference sequence). This CDR3 is built from 12 residues. CDR3 protein: CASSQVADTQYF. DNA of the CDR3: TGTGCCAGCAGCCAAGTAGCTGATACGCAGTATTTT.

The J gene is TRBJ1-1, the V gene TRBV4-1; 7 positions match TRBD1. Germline V lookup: CDR1 MGHRA, CDR2 YSYEKL. The CDR3 covers 17 residues. Germline trimming cut 0 bases from V and 0 bases from J; bases unmatched to any gene: 7. Here the CDR3 DNA reads TGCGCCAGCAGCCAAGACTCGAACAGGGGCATGAACACTGAAGCTTTCTTT. As protein: CASSQDSNRGMNTEAFF.

The chain has TRBV5-1 and TRBJ1-2; tentatively, D is TRBD1 (6 bases). This CDR3 spans 15 amino acids. CDR1 and CDR2 (germline): SGHRS, YFSETQ. With 2 bases removed from V and 1 base from J, the gap between germline ends came to 12 bases. CDR3 region: CASSFIGGNNYGYTF. The DNA of the CDR3 is TGCGCCAGCAGCTTTATAGGGGGTAATAACTATGGCTACACCTTC. Combining the CDR3 with reference TRBV5-1 and TRBJ1-2 gives the whole variable domain KAGVTQTPRYLIKTRGQQVTLSCSPISGHRSVSWYQQTPGQGLQFLFEYFSETQRNKGNFPGRFSGRQFSNSRSEMNVSTLELGDSALYLCASSFIGGNNYGYTFGSGTRLTVV.

The chain has TRBV5-1 and TRBJ2-7; a weak D match, TRBD1 (6 bases). V lost 4 bases to trimming and J lost 0 bases, with 14 bases between them. Germline-derived CDR1 and CDR2 are SGHRS and YFSETQ. The CDR3 covers 15 residues. CDR3 in amino acids: CASSPGTTLSYEQYF. CDR3 sequence (DNA): TGCGCCAGCAGCCCCGGGACAACCCTCTCCTACGAGCAGTACTTC.

This rearrangement joins TRBV14 to TRBJ2-1, with 7 positions matching TRBD2. The junction had 9 bases not matched to a gene; V was cut back by 4 bases and J by 0 bases. The germline V gene encodes CDR1 SGHDN and CDR2 FVKESK. The length of the CDR3 is 17 residues. CDR3 loop: CASSRNLGGSSYNEQFF. The CDR3 DNA follows: TGTGCCAGCAGCCGTAACTTGGGCGGGAGCTCCTACAATGAGCAGTTCTTC.

The rearrangement uses TRBV29-1 and TRBJ1-2; weak D call: TRBD1 (6 bases). The CDR3 loop spans 14 amino acids. The V and J ends lost 1 base and 2 bases respectively, with 11 bases between them. CDR1 and CDR2 from the germline V gene are SQVTM and ANQGSEA. The CDR3 DNA sequence: TGCAGCGTTGAAGTGGGACAACGGAACTATGGCTACACCTTC. Translation: CSVEVGQRNYGYTF.

The chain carries TRBV5-1 and TRBJ2-1; 7 positions agree with TRBD2. Losses at the gene ends were 4 bases for V and 7 bases for J; bases not matched to a gene: 8. The CDR3 extends over 14 amino acids. Germline CDR1 SGHRS, CDR2 YFSETQ. CDR3 bases: TGCGCCAGCAGCCCCCCCGGGACTACAAATGAGCAGTTCTTC. This translates into CASSPPGTTNEQFF.

The chain couples TRBV23-1 to TRBJ2-1, with 9 bases aligning to TRBD1. TRBV23-1 is assigned to the ORF class and has an uncertain function. The CDR3 loop spans 16 amino acids. Germline trimming cut 0 bases from V and 7 bases from J; bases unmatched to any gene: 7. DNA of the CDR3: TGCGCCAGCAGTCAATCCTATTCCGGGACAGGGAATGAGCAGTTCTTC. Translated, it gives CASSQSYSGTGNEQFF.

This chain links TRBV14 with TRBJ1-4, with D unclear. Deletions cut 6 bases from V and 3 bases from J, with 11 bases between. This CDR3 spans 14 amino acids. The V gene's germline CDR1 is SGHDN and CDR2 FVKESK. The CDR3 nucleotides are TGTGCCAGCAGTCCGGCCGGGTCTAATGAAAAACTGTTTTTT. The encoded protein is CASSPAGSNEKLFF.

The chain couples TRBV2 to TRBJ2-1; D is uncertain. The V gene's germline CDR1 is SNHLY and CDR2 FYNNEI. This CDR3 spans 12 amino acids. The V and J ends lost 7 bases and 6 bases respectively, with 10 bases between them. Here the CDR3 DNA reads TGTGCCAGCACCAGACTCAGCAATGAGCAGTTCTTC. This gives the protein CASTRLSNEQFF. Filled out from reference TRBV2 and TRBJ2-1, the complete variable domain reads EPEVTQTPSHQVTQMGQEVILRCVPISNHLYFYWYRQILGQKVEFLVSFYNNEISEKSEIFDDQFSVERPDGSNFTLKIRSTKLEDSAMYFCASTRLSNEQFFGPGTRLTVL.

V usage is TRBV18 and J usage is TRBJ2-3, with 7 positions matching TRBD2. This CDR3 spans 16 amino acids. CDR1 and CDR2 from the germline V gene are KGHSH and LQKENI. With V trimmed by 2 bases and J by 3 bases, 8 bases remained unmatched. The CDR3 protein is CASSPLGSSGTDTQYF. CDR3 DNA: TGTGCCAGCTCACCATTGGGATCTAGCGGAACAGATACGCAGTATTTT.

The V and J genes are TRBV19 and TRBJ1-4; TRBD1 is a possible D gene (5 bases). Germline V gives CDR1 LNHDA, CDR2 SQIVND (reference sequence). Deletions cut 3 bases from V and 5 bases from J, with 7 bases between. This CDR3 contains 13 residues. CDR3 sequence reads: CASSIDRNEKLFF. In DNA form, the CDR3 reads TGTGCCAGTAGTATCGACAGAAATGAAAAACTGTTTTTT.

J is TRBJ1-5 and V is TRBV27, with TRBD1 as a possible D gene (6 bases). The CDR3 extends over 18 amino acids. Germline V gene data show CDR1 as MNHEY and CDR2 as SMNVEV (reference sequence). Trimming removed 2 bases from V and 0 bases from J, with 17 bases in between. The CDR3 here is CASSLRFGTPDSNQPQHF. The CDR3 DNA follows: TGTGCCAGCAGTTTACGGTTCGGGACACCCGATAGCAATCAGCCCCAGCATTTT.

This chain connects TRBV10-1 to TRBJ2-1, with D hard to call. The ends were cut back, 9 bases at V and 0 bases at J, with 15 bases in the middle. CDR3 length: 15 residues. The germline V gene encodes CDR1 WNHNN and CDR2 SYGVQD (reference sequence). Written as DNA, the CDR3 is TGCGCCAGTAGCAAAGAGGCGAGCTCCTACAATGAGCAGTTCTTC. Translated: CASSKEASSYNEQFF.

V usage is TRBV4-3 and J usage is TRBJ2-1, with unresolved D. The V gene lost 6 bases and the J gene lost 7 bases, with 16 bases spanning the gap. CDR3 length: 14 amino acids. CDR1 and CDR2 (germline): LGHNA, YSLEER. This CDR3 reads CASRLSTLPNEQFF. The CDR3 coding sequence is TGCGCCAGCAGGTTGAGTACTCTACCTAATGAGCAGTTCTTC.

V is TRBV18 and J is TRBJ2-5, with D unresolved. This CDR3 spans 12 amino acids. V was cut by 2 bases and J by 5 bases, with 6 bases left in between. Germline CDR1 KGHSH, CDR2 LQKENI. The CDR3 bases are TGTGCCAGCTCACCAGAGAGGGAGACCCAGTACTTC. This translates into CASSPERETQYF.

The chain employs TRBV9 and TRBJ2-1; D not certain. The V end was cut by 4 bases, the J end by 6 bases, with 11 bases between. This CDR3 has 13 amino acids. The germline gives CDR1 SGDLS, CDR2 YYNGEE. The CDR3 DNA reads as TGTGCCAGCAGCCTTCCGGCAGGCAATGAGCAGTTCTTC. This codes for CASSLPAGNEQFF.

V is TRBV2 and J is TRBJ1-1, with D tentatively TRBD1 (6 bases). The CDR3 length is 14 residues. Between the trimmed V and J ends, which lost 3 bases and 6 bases, there was a span of 14 bases. CDR1 is SNHLY and CDR2 is FYNNEI in the germline V gene. CDR3 amino acids: CASSEKGGKAEAFF. Written as DNA, the CDR3 is TGTGCCAGCAGTGAGAAGGGGGGGAAGGCTGAAGCTTTCTTT.

This chain connects TRBV29-1 to TRBJ2-3, with TRBD2 matching 11 bases. Trimming removed 7 bases from V and 6 bases from J; junction bases left unmatched: 9. The CDR3 runs 14 residues. Germline V gene sequence: CDR1 SQVTM, CDR2 ANQGSEA. In DNA, the CDR3 is TGCAGCGCTGCTAGCGGGAGGAGCCGGGATACGCAGTATTTT. The encoded protein is CSAASGRSRDTQYF.

The V call is TRBV9, the J call TRBJ1-2, with a weak D call TRBD1 (6 bases). CDR3 length equals 17 residues. Germline assignment: CDR1 SGDLS and CDR2 YYNGEE. Trimming took off 3 bases at V and 0 bases at J, with 18 bases between the two ends. DNA of the CDR3: TGTGCCAGCAGCGGCCGACAAGGGGGTCTAGCTAACTATGGCTACACCTTC. Its protein is CASSGRQGGLANYGYTF.